The T cell receptor (beta chain) under discussion was sequenced for a study of vaccination and CD4 T cells after COVID-19. General observations from the study: Only post-vaccination samples contained a median 86.3% of the reactive clones in convalescent patients.

Germline-derived CDR1 and CDR2 are MNHNS and SASEGT. The CDR3 runs to 15 residues. The ends lost 6 bases at V and 7 bases at J; junction bases unmatched: 9. Cultured CD4+ T-cell DNA underwent Oncomine TCR Beta short-read sequencing. Each CDR3 protein is one row after TCRdb ran MiXCR on the PCR reads. The sample shows 15,000 to 18,000 distinct CDR3 sequences, 42% of them seen only once. Turning to this clonotype: Its antigen is undetermined.

Noted treatment: approximately nine-day PBMC culture with coronavirus spike peptide pools or control peptides (ViraFEST assay). This rearrangement joins TRBV6-1 to TRBJ1-2, with TRBD1 matching 12 bases. Sequencing was performed on cultured CD4+ T cells from blood. The sequence was collected from a human donor with COVID-19. The CDR3 loop reads CASSREGTGGSGYTF. The CDR3 DNA follows: TGTGCCAGCAGCCGCGAAGGGACAGGGGGCTCTGGCTACACCTTC.